These T cell receptor beta chains were read from a single sample in a study of regulatory dendritic cells for organ transplantation. The data were produced by immunoSEQ multiplex PCR, yet TCRdb's version contains in-frame clones alone and is incomplete. The sample lists 25,000 to 30,000 clones, roughly 85% occurring once. Sequenced input: naive CD8+ T cells from blood. The receptors stem from a human donor in good health. The conserved cysteine and the conserved F or W are not part of the CDR3 here. Not every row has a clone size; where given, it reads once, few, many or a size class.

V: TRBV7-6; size: once; CDR3: ASTPGGGSGFSHGYT
V: TRBV10-2; size: -; CDR3: ASSEGGGYNQPQH
V: TRBV7-2; size: -; CDR3: ASRVLGNEKLF
V: TRBV5-6; size: -; CDR3: ASSRQEKGGGMEEQY
V: TRBV27; size: once; CDR3: ASSLRGQPGTDTQY
V: TRBV7-6; size: -; CDR3: ASRGDRGNSPLH
V: TRBV25-1; size: once; CDR3: ASSEYALARDSYEQY
V: TRBV28; size: -; CDR3: ASSQTGTASYEQY
V: TRBV7-9; size: -; CDR3: ASSLAAAGEQY
V: TRBV27; size: -; CDR3: ASSLGAGINNEQF
V: TRBV27; size: -; CDR3: ASNSLGQPEAF
V: TRBV11-3; size: -; CDR3: ASTPGREYTEAF
V: TRBV4-3; size: -; CDR3: ASSQAAGPSYNEQF
V: TRBV5-8; size: -; CDR3: ASSFGTASTDTQY
V: TRBV6-4; size: -; CDR3: ASIGGISTDTQY
V: TRBV2; size: -; CDR3: ASIGRASGTDTQY
V: TRBV5-8; size: -; CDR3: ASSVISSRGNEKLF
V: TRBV9; size: few; CDR3: ASSDRANTEAF
V: TRBV29-1; size: -; CDR3: SVEDLAGGLSYEQY
V: TRBV6-6; size: -; CDR3: ASSYIASSSYNEQF
V: TRBV7-9; size: -; CDR3: ASRAWGGYHNEQF
V: TRBV2; size: -; CDR3: ASSEAPTAAWY
V: TRBV6-6; size: -; CDR3: ASRAGDTQY
V: TRBV7-9; size: -; CDR3: ASSLDPASQVNEQY
V: TRBV6-5; size: -; CDR3: ASSASSGVYEQY
V: TRBV7-5; size: few; CDR3: ARSCGQGGQPQH
V: TRBV10-3; size: few; CDR3: AISESGGQGWQTQY
V: TRBV7-9; size: -; CDR3: ASSFGQGADGYT
V: TRBV2; size: few; CDR3: ASSSSGLYYEQY
V: TRBV29-1; size: -; CDR3: SVGDTLYGYT
V: TRBV7-2; size: -; CDR3: ASSLALASSYNEQF
V: TRBV25-1; size: -; CDR3: ASGTGGGSPLH
V: TRBV4-1; size: -; CDR3: ASSQAGGTEQF
V: TRBV7-3; size: -; CDR3: ASSRSGGAGDTQY
V: TRBV4-2; size: -; CDR3: ASSQGLAGGNEQF
V: TRBV5-8; size: -; CDR3: ASSLTDRGNTEAF
V: TRBV10-3; size: -; CDR3: AISEGVGLSYEQY
V: TRBV9; size: -; CDR3: ASSVSGLLTDTQY
V: TRBV19; size: -; CDR3: ASSIQGAVGETQY
V: TRBV19; size: -; CDR3: ASSIEVRGGTEAF
V: TRBV9; size: -; CDR3: ASSVAGGVGTEAF
V: TRBV7-8; size: -; CDR3: ASSPPGTGRREQY
V: TRBV7-2; size: -; CDR3: ASSLPTGSTPYEQY
V: TRBV27; size: -; CDR3: ASWTGFYGYT
V: TRBV13; size: -; CDR3: ASSPRDRGWGNIQY
V: TRBV27; size: -; CDR3: ASSPGAGAREQY
V: TRBV6-6; size: -; CDR3: ASSPHTTGNGYT
V: TRBV13; size: -; CDR3: ASSLETGPNDDYGYT
V: TRBV4-1; size: once; CDR3: ASSQVTGSMDGYT
V: TRBV7-9; size: -; CDR3: ASSYTGGGNQPQH
V: TRBV19; size: -; CDR3: ASSTGQGLNTEAF